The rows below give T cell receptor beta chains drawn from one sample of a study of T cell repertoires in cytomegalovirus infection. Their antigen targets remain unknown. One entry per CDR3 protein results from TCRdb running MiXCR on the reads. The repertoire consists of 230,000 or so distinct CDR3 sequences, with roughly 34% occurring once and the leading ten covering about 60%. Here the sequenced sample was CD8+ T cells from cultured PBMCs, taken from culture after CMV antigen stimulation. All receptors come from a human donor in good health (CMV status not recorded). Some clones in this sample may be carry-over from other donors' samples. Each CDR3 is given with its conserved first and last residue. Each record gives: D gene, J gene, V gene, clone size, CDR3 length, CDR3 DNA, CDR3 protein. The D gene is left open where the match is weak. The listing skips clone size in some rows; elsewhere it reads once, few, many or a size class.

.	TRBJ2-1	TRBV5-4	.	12	TGTGCCAGCAGCGGACCGGGCGATGAGCAGTTCTTC	CASSGPGDEQFF
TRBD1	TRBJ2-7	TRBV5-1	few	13	TGCGCCAGCGCCTGGACAGGGGGGAAAGAGCAGTACTTC	CASAWTGGKEQYF
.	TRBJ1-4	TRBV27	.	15	TGTGCCAGCAGTTCGCGGACAGCTGGGGGGGAAAAACTGTTTTTT	CASSSRTAGGEKLFF
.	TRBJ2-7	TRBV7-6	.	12	TGTGCCAGCAGCTTGTCAGGGAACGAGCAGTACTTC	CASSLSGNEQYF
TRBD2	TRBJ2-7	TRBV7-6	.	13	TGTGCCAGCAGCCCGACTAGCATATGGGAGCAGTACTTC	CASSPTSIWEQYF
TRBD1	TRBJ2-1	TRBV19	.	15	TGTGCCAGTAGGTCCTTGCATACAGGGGAAGGTGAGCAGTTCTTC	CASRSLHTGEGEQFF
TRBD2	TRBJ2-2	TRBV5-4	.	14	TGTGCCACCCAACTAGCGGGGGGCACCGGGGAGCTGTTTTTT	CATQLAGGTGELFF
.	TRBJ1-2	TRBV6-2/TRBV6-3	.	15	TGTGCCAGCAGTTACTTGGAGACAGTTAACTATGGCTACACCTTC	CASSYLETVNYGYTF
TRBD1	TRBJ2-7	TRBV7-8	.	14	TGTGCCAGCAGCTTAGCCGGGACAGAGTACGAGCAGTACTTC	CASSLAGTEYEQYF
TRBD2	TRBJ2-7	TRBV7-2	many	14	TGTGCCAGCAGCTTGGGGGGAGGGGACCACGAGCAGTACTTC	CASSLGGGDHEQYF
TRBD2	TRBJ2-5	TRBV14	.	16	TGTGCCAGCAGCCAAAAACTAGCGGGACCTCAAGAGACCCAGTACTTC	CASSQKLAGPQETQYF
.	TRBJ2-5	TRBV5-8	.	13	TGTGCCAGCAGATCGACAGCAGTAGAGACCCAGTACTTC	CASRSTAVETQYF
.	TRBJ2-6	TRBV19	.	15	TGTGCCAGTAGTACTCAGGGATCCGGGGCCAACGTCCTGACTTTC	CASSTQGSGANVLTF
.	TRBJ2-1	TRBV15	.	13	TGTGCCACCAGCCGCGCGGGCGCCAATGAGCAGTTCTTC	CATSRAGANEQFF
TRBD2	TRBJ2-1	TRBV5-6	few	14	TGTGCCAGCAGCCGCGGGGGGTCCTACAATGAGCAGTTCTTC	CASSRGGSYNEQFF
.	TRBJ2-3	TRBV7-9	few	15	TGTGCCAGCAGCCCCCTGGAGGGAGTGGGAGATACGCAGTATTTT	CASSPLEGVGDTQYF
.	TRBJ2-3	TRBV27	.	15	TGTGCCAGCAGTTTAGAGCGGGTGGGGTGGGATACGCAGTATTTT	CASSLERVGWDTQYF
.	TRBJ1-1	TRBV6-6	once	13	TGTGCCAGCAGCCGCTCTTCGAACACTGAAGCTTTCTTT	CASSRSSNTEAFF
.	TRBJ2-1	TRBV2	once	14	TGTGCCAGCAGTGAAGAAACTAGCTGGGATGAGCAGTTCTTC	CASSEETSWDEQFF
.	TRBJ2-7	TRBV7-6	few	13	TGTGCCAGCAGCCCGTATCACGGCTACGAGCAGTACTTC	CASSPYHGYEQYF
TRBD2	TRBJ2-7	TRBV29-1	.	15	TGCAGCGTTCCTAGTACTAGCGGGAGGGCTTACGAGCAGTACTTC	CSVPSTSGRAYEQYF
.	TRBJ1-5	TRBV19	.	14	TGTGCCAGTAGTATGTTGGTCGGTAATCAGCCCCAGCATTTT	CASSMLVGNQPQHF
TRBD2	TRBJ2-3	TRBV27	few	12	TGTGCCAGCAGCACCGGACCTAGCGGGCAGTATTTT	CASSTGPSGQYF
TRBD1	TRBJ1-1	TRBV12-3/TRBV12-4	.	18	TGTGCCAGCAGTCCGGTAGGGGGTGGTGGACAGGCCTCGTTTGAAGCTTTCTTT	CASSPVGGGGQASFEAFF
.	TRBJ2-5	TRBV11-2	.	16	TGTGCCAGCAGCACGAGCTGGAGGGCCGGTCAAGAGACCCAGTACTTC	CASSTSWRAGQETQYF
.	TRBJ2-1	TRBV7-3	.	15	TGTGCCAGCAGCTTAACGGCCTTATCGTACAATGAGCAGTTCTTC	CASSLTALSYNEQFF
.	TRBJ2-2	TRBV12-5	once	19	TGTGCTAGTGGTTTGTCCTCGTTGGGGGGGGCCGGGGACACCGGGGAGCTGTTTTTT	CASGLSSLGGAGDTGELFF
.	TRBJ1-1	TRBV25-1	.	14	TGTGCCAGCAGGCCGGGACACTGGCCCACTGAAGCTTTCTTT	CASRPGHWPTEAFF
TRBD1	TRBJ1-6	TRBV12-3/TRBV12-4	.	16	TGTGCCAGCAGCCTCTCAACCGGGACAGGGTCCTCACCCCTCCACTTT	CASSLSTGTGSSPLHF
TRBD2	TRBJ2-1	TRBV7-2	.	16	TGTGCAAGCAGCTTAGGTTGGGGAGGGCCGGTCAATGAGCAGTTCTTC	CASSLGWGGPVNEQFF
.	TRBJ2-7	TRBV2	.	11	TGTGCCAGCAGTGAAGTCTACGAGCAGTACTTC	CASSEVYEQYF
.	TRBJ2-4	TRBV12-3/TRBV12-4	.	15	TGTGCCACCACATGGGGGAGGAGGGCCAAAAACATTCAGTACTTC	CATTWGRRAKNIQYF
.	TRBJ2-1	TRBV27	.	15	TGTGCCAGCAGTTTAGGGGGAGGTAACTACAATGAGCAGTTCTTC	CASSLGGGNYNEQFF
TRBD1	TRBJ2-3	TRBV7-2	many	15	TGTGCCAGCGCAGACAGGGTCAAATTCACAGATACGCAGTATTTT	CASADRVKFTDTQYF
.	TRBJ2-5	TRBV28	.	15	TGTGCCAGCAGTTTAACAGACCGGTACCAAGAGACCCAGTACTTC	CASSLTDRYQETQYF
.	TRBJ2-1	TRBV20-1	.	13	TGCAGTGCTAGAGAGGGACGCCACAATGAGCAGTTCTTC	CSAREGRHNEQFF
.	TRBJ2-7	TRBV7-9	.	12	TGTGCCAGCAGCCCTGACCCATACGAGCAGTACTTC	CASSPDPYEQYF
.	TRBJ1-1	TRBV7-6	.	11	TGTGCCAGCGGAACGAACACTGAAGCTTTCTTT	CASGTNTEAFF
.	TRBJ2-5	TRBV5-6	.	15	TGTGCCAGCAGCCTGGAGGAGGGGGCTTGGGGGACCCAGTACTTC	CASSLEEGAWGTQYF
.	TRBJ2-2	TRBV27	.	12	TGTGCCAGCAGTTTATGGACCGGGGAGCTGTTTTTT	CASSLWTGELFF
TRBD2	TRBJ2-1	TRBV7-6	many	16	TGTGCCAGCAGCTTAACTAGCGGGGGGACGTACAATGAGCAGTTCTTC	CASSLTSGGTYNEQFF
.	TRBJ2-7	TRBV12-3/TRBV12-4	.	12	TGTGCCAGCAGCCCTGGTTTGGTTGAGCAGTACTTC	CASSPGLVEQYF
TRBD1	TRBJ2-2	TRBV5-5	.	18	TGTGCCAGCAGCCGGGGACAGGACCTAGGCTGGGACACCGGGGAGCTGTTTTTT	CASSRGQDLGWDTGELFF
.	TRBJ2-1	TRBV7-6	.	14	TGTGCCAGCAGCTCGAAACAGGGTGGGAATGAGCAGTTCTTC	CASSSKQGGNEQFF
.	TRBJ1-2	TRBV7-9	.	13	TGTGCCAGCAGCTTAGTGGTCGGGGATGGCTACACCTTC	CASSLVVGDGYTF
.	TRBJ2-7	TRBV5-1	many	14	TGCGCCAGCACCCCAGGGGGGGGGCCCTACGAGCAGTACTTC	CASTPGGGPYEQYF
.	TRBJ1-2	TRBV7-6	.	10	TGTGCCAGCAGCTTAGACGGGGCGATCTTC	CASSLDGAIF
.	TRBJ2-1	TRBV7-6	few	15	TGTGCCAGCAGCGCCGGGACCCCCCGGCGAGTTGAGCAGTTCTTC	CASSAGTPRRVEQFF